The 24 T cell receptor beta chains in this list originate from one sample, sequenced in a study of CD8+ T cells in alopecia areata. On the basis of CD4, CD8alpha, NKG2D, NKG2ACE and other markers, pooled cutaneous lymph node cells were sorted. As the sequencing template, cDNA was produced by extracting RNA and reverse transcribing it. Some clones are missing from TCRdb's copy, which holds only in-frame ones; the method was immunoSEQ multiplex PCR. Observed in the sample are 200,000 to 300,000 clones, none of them singletons. Material for sequencing was CD4+ T cells sorted from a lymph node. These receptors were taken from a C3H/HeJ mouse with alopecia areata. The strain's MHC: H2-k.

Concerning this clone itself: Just one base apart from a much larger clone, this may be a read error. The germline and genes are mouse ones. Sequencing ends 4 residues short of the CDR3 end; the germline J gene provides the rest. Different DNA sequences within this sample yield the same CDR3. V and J are TRBV19 and TRBJ2-2, with 11 bases lining up with TRBD2. V was clipped by 4 bases and J by 2 bases; unmatched bases: 4. In germline, CDR1 is FNHDT, CDR2 SITEND (reference sequence). The CDR3 sequence is 16 residues long. CDR3 DNA (partial): TGTGCCAGCAGTCCCCGGACTGGGGGGAACACCGGG. It encodes CASSPRTGGNTG. The whole CDR3 sequence reads CASSPRTGGNTGQLYF. Using reference TRBV19 and TRBJ2-2 for the parts outside the CDR3, the full variable domain is GGIITQTPKFLIGQEGQKLTLKCQQNFNHDTMYWYRQDSGKGLRLIYYSITENDLQKGDLSEGYDASREKKSSFSLTVTSAQKNEMAVFLCASSPRTGGNTGQLYFGEGSKLTVL.

A few counts support this clone. The gene names here belong to mouse. The sequenced fragment ends 4 residues before the CDR3 boundary, so the rest is inferred from the germline J gene. The chain combines TRBV19 with TRBJ2-1, with D uncertain. From germline, CDR1 is FNHDT and CDR2 SITEND (reference sequence). This CDR3 contains 13 residues. The covered CDR3 bases are TGTGCCAGCAGTATAGTTGGCAGGGCT. Its protein product is CASSIVGRA. The entire CDR3 is CASSIVGRAEQFF.

Of note for this clone: Gene names are the mouse ones. Additional DNA sequences in this sample encode the identical CDR3. CDR3 DNA (partial): TGTGCCAGCGGTGATGCACGGGGGGGCCAAGAC. The encoded protein is CASGDARGGQD. The full CDR3 reads CASGDARGGQDTQYF. This chain connects TRBV13-2 to TRBJ2-5; 7 bases line up with TRBD2. The read ends 4 residues early relative to the CDR3; the germline J gene fills the gap. The trim removed 0 bases at V and 2 bases at J, leaving 3 bases unmatched. Germline V gives CDR1 NNHNN, CDR2 SYGAGS (reference sequence). The CDR3 is 15 residues long.

About this clone itself: Gene names and germline refer to mouse. The read falls 4 residues short of the CDR3 end, and the missing part is taken from the germline J gene. This chain connects TRBV13-2 to TRBJ1-2; possibly TRBD1 for D (5 bases). Germline V CDR1 and CDR2: NNHNN, SYGAGS (reference sequence). V dropped 5 bases and J dropped 4 bases, with 9 bases sitting between them. The CDR3 length is 12 residues. CDR3 protein: CASGREGSDYTF. The DNA read from the CDR3 is TGTGCCAGCGGCAGGGAGGGCTCC.

This clone was found a few times. Germline and genes: mouse. The read ends 4 residues shy of where the CDR3 ends; the end is completed using the germline J gene. The chain has TRBV13-3 and TRBJ1-2; maybe TRBD1 (5 bases). From germline, CDR1 is NNHDY and CDR2 SYVADS. This CDR3 has 12 residues. The CDR3 protein is CASRMGLGDYTF. CDR3 DNA (partial): TGTGCCAGCAGAATGGGACTGGGC.

This clone was seen a handful of times. Gene names are the mouse ones. The sequence runs out 3 residues before the end of the CDR3; the remainder is reconstructed from the germline J gene. This chain links TRBV1 with TRBJ1-6; D is undetermined. TRBJ1-6 belongs to the ORF category, with a function that is uncertain. The length of the CDR3 is 14 residues. The V gene's germline CDR1 is NSQYPW and CDR2 LRSPGD (reference sequence). The ends were cut back, 2 bases at V and 5 bases at J, with 7 bases in the middle. The sequenced part of the CDR3 DNA is TGCACCTGCAGTGCACCCACAAATAATTCGCCC. Translation gives CTCSAPTNNSP. The entire CDR3 protein reads CTCSAPTNNSPLYF.

Of note for this clone: Gene names and germline refer to mouse. Read coverage stops 4 residues before the CDR3 terminus; the germline J gene supplies the remainder. This specimen includes other DNA sequences encoding the same CDR3. The rearrangement joins TRBV5 to TRBJ2-5; TRBD2 matches 13 bases. V was clipped by 1 base and J by 3 bases; unmatched bases: 1. This CDR3 has 16 residues. Per germline, CDR1 LGHNA and CDR2 YNLKQL (reference sequence). The CDR3 spells CASSQGTGGAQDTQYF. Partial CDR3 DNA: TGTGCCAGCAGCCAAGGGACTGGGGGGGCGCAAGAC.

Regarding this clone: Germline and genes here are mouse. The read is 4 residues too short to cover the CDR3 end, so that end is filled in from the germline J gene. Other DNA sequences in this specimen translate into the identical CDR3. This rearrangement joins TRBV5 to TRBJ2-1, with TRBD1 matching over 8 bases. V lost 0 bases and J lost 6; bases outside the gene matches: 4. Germline V gene sequence: CDR1 LGHNA, CDR2 YNLKQL (reference sequence). The CDR3 covers 15 residues. Incomplete CDR3 DNA: TGTGCCAGCAGCCAAGACAGGGGGCGCGGTGCT. Its translation: CASSQDRGRGA. The entire CDR3 sequence reads CASSQDRGRGAEQFF.

This clone appeared a few times. The gene names here belong to mouse. The CDR3 end falls 4 residues outside the read, so it is completed with the germline J gene. The genes are TRBV19 and TRBJ1-2, with 8 nucleotides matching TRBD1. The CDR3 is 14 amino acids. Germline CDR1 reads FNHDT; CDR2 reads SITEND (reference sequence). The V gene end was trimmed by 6 bases and the J gene end by 0 bases; junction bases not matched to a gene: 4. CDR3 DNA (partial): TGTGCCAGCACCGGGGACAGGTCAAACTCC. Its protein product is CASTGDRSNS. The CDR3 as a whole reads CASTGDRSNSDYTF.

A note on this clone: The gene names here belong to mouse. The DNA ends 3 residues before the CDR3 does, and the rest of the CDR3 is filled in from the germline J gene. This chain links TRBV13-1 with TRBJ1-6; TRBD1 agrees at 7 bases. TRBJ1-6 is marked as an open reading frame, function uncertain. There are 15 residues in the CDR3. V lost 1 base and J lost 4; bases outside the gene matches: 2. Germline V gives CDR1 NSHNY, CDR2 SYGAGN. CDR3 DNA (partial): TGTGCCAGCAGTGATACAGGGGCGTATAATTCGCCC. Its translation: CASSDTGAYNSP. The whole CDR3 protein is CASSDTGAYNSPLYF.

Worth noting for this clone: Mouse names are used for the genes. The sequence runs out 4 residues before the end of the CDR3; the remainder is reconstructed from the germline J gene. This chain links TRBV19 with TRBJ2-1, with unresolved D. The CDR3 covers 11 residues. Germline loops: CDR1 FNHDT, CDR2 SITEND (reference sequence). CDR3 sequence: CASSDGAEQFF. The covered CDR3 bases are TGTGCCAGCAGTGATGGGGCT.

This clone showed up just a few times. The gene names here belong to mouse. The read finishes 4 residues shy of the CDR3 end, and the germline J gene is used to complete it. This sample includes further DNA sequences coding for the same CDR3. The gene calls are TRBV31 and TRBJ2-3, with TRBD2 identical over 7 bases. The CDR3 contains 13 residues. Germline CDR1 GKSSPN, CDR2 SITVG. V trimming: 3 bases; J trimming: 1 base; junction bases outside the gene matches: 1. The part of the CDR3 DNA that was read is TGTGCCTGGAGCCTGGGGGGTGCAGAA. Amino acids: CAWSLGGAE. The full CDR3 protein reads CAWSLGGAETLYF.

This clone was detected ten times or more. Genes and germline come from the mouse. The read terminates 4 residues ahead of where the CDR3 ends, so the germline J gene completes it. Other DNA sequences in the sample encode the same CDR3. V and J are TRBV17 and TRBJ2-1, with 9 bases lining up with TRBD2. This CDR3 is 15 amino acids long. Germline CDR1 and CDR2: MNHDT and YYDKIL. Trimming took 5 bases from V and 1 from J; bases not matched to a gene: 3. The CDR3 spells CASSPTGGNYAEQFF. The sequenced CDR3 bases are TGTGCTAGCAGTCCGACTGGGGGAAACTATGCT.

Worth noting for this clone: Gene names and germline refer to mouse. The read gets to within 4 residues of the CDR3 end, and the germline J gene fills in the rest. The chain uses TRBV31 and TRBJ2-1, with 10 bases matching TRBD1. Germline lookup yields CDR1 GKSSPN and CDR2 SITVG. The CDR3 consists of 15 residues. V shed 1 base and J 3 bases; nucleotides not matched to a gene: 3. The DNA read from the CDR3 is TGTGCCTGGAGTCCGAGACAGGGGGCCTATGCT. It codes for CAWSPRQGAYA. The complete CDR3 reads CAWSPRQGAYAEQFF.

This clone appeared a few times. Genes and germline are mouse. The CDR3 end is not reached by the read, which stops 4 residues before it; the germline J gene fills it in. This sequence joins TRBV5 and TRBJ2-5; 8 bases line up with TRBD2. This CDR3 is 15 amino acids long. The germline V gene encodes CDR1 LGHNA and CDR2 YNLKQL (reference sequence). The sequenced part of the CDR3 DNA is TGTGCCAGCAGCCAAGTCGGGGGGGCGCTGGAC. It specifies CASSQVGGALD. The entire CDR3 protein is CASSQVGGALDTQYF.

About this clone itself: All gene names here are mouse names. The read halts 4 residues ahead of the CDR3 end, with the missing end drawn from the germline J gene. This sample also contains other DNA sequences that code for the same CDR3. The chain couples TRBV19 to TRBJ2-7, with D perhaps TRBD2 (5 bases). The germline CDR1 and CDR2 sequences are FNHDT and SITEND (reference sequence). The CDR3 length is 12 residues. The CDR3 bases that were read are TGTGCCAGCAGTATAGGTGGGGAT. Translation gives CASSIGGD. The full CDR3 sequence reads CASSIGGDEQYF.

Note on this clone: Mouse gene names and germline throughout. The read ends 4 residues shy of where the CDR3 ends; the end is completed using the germline J gene. The genes are TRBV1 and TRBJ2-7, with TRBD1 identical over 10 bases. There are 15 residues in the CDR3. Per germline, CDR1 NSQYPW and CDR2 LRSPGD (reference sequence). CDR3 bases read: TGCACCTGCAGTGCAGAAAGCGGGACAGGGGAT. Translated, it gives CTCSAESGTGD. The full CDR3 protein reads CTCSAESGTGDEQYF. Using reference TRBV1 and TRBJ2-7 for the parts outside the CDR3, the full variable domain is VTLLEQNPRWRLVPRGQAVNLRCILKNSQYPWMSWYQQDLQKQLQWLFTLRSPGDKEVKSLPGADYLATRVTDTELRLQVANMSQGRTLYCTCSAESGTGDEQYFGPGTRLTVL.

This clone was observed a handful of times. Genes here carry mouse names. The CDR3 is cut off 4 residues early in the read; its end comes from the germline J gene. The rearrangement uses TRBV1 and TRBJ2-7; D is perhaps TRBD1 (6 bases). There are 14 residues in the CDR3. The V end lost 0 bases, the J end lost 3 bases, and 9 bases lay between the germline ends. Germline CDR1 reads NSQYPW; CDR2 reads LRSPGD (reference sequence). This CDR3 reads CTCSAETGLYEQYF. The CDR3 DNA, read in part, is TGCACCTGCAGTGCAGAGACAGGTCTCTAT.

Regarding this clone: Gene names are the mouse ones. The DNA ends 4 residues before the CDR3 does, and the rest of the CDR3 is filled in from the germline J gene. The chain joins TRBV19 to TRBJ2-7; 7 positions agree with TRBD1. V was clipped by 4 bases and J by 3 bases; unmatched bases: 4. This CDR3 has 13 amino acids. Germline values: CDR1 FNHDT, CDR2 SITEND (reference sequence). The covered CDR3 bases are TGTGCCAGCAGTGATGACAGGGTCTAT. The encoded protein is CASSDDRVY. In full, the CDR3 is CASSDDRVYEQYF.

Points on this clone: Mouse names are used for the genes. The read ends 4 residues shy of where the CDR3 ends; the end is completed using the germline J gene. V gene TRBV13-1 combines with J gene TRBJ2-7, with 7 positions matching TRBD1. The CDR3 has 13 residues. The V gene's germline CDR1 is NSHNY and CDR2 SYGAGN. V was pared by 6 bases and J by 0 bases, with 3 bases of the junction left unmatched. The chain's CDR3 is CASKDRSSYEQYF. The sequenced CDR3 bases are TGTGCCAGCAAGGACAGGAGCTCCTAT.

This clone showed up just a few times. Gene names follow the mouse nomenclature. Read coverage stops 4 residues before the CDR3 terminus; the germline J gene supplies the remainder. This same CDR3 is encoded by further DNA sequences in the sample. The V gene is TRBV31, the J gene TRBJ2-5; the match to TRBD1 covers 9 bases. This CDR3 is 13 amino acids long. Germline assignment: CDR1 GKSSPN and CDR2 SITVG. CDR3 bases read: TGTGCCTGGAGCCCCGGGACAGGGGAC. Protein: CAWSPGTGD. The entire CDR3 protein is CAWSPGTGDTQYF.

This clone occurred a few times. Gene names are mouse gene names. The CDR3 goes on 4 residues after the read ends, and that part is filled in from the germline J gene. The chain recombines TRBV1 with TRBJ2-4; 8 bases map to TRBD1. CDR3 length: 14 residues. Germline loops: CDR1 NSQYPW, CDR2 LRSPGD (reference sequence). V shed 4 bases, J shed 2 bases, and the junction held 2 bases outside the gene matches. The part of the CDR3 DNA that was read is TGCACCTGCAGTGGCAGGGGGCTTCAAAAC. Translating it yields CTCSGRGLQN. The full CDR3 sequence reads CTCSGRGLQNTLYF.

Of note for this clone: All gene names here are mouse names. Coverage ceases 4 residues before the CDR3 finishes, and the germline J gene fills in the end. This chain uses TRBV1 with TRBJ2-5; a possible D gene is TRBD1 (6 bases). The germline V gene has CDR1 NSQYPW and CDR2 LRSPGD (reference sequence). The CDR3 consists of 16 residues. V lost 0 bases and J lost 2, with 12 bases in between. Incomplete CDR3 DNA: TGCACCTGCAGTGCAGATAGGCAGGGGATCCAAGAC. Translated: CTCSADRQGIQD. The CDR3 in its entirety is CTCSADRQGIQDTQYF.

For this clone: Mouse gene names and germline throughout. The observed sequence ends 4 residues before the CDR3 terminus, with the missing tail filled in from the germline J gene. The V call is TRBV13-1, the J call TRBJ2-3; TRBD1 is a possible D gene (6 bases). In germline, CDR1 is NSHNY, CDR2 SYGAGN. This CDR3 region has 15 residues. Trimming shortened V by 3 bases and J by 1 base, and 12 bases separated the two germline ends. The CDR3 DNA, read in part, is TGTGCCAGCAGTGGTCAGGGGAGGGGTGCAGAA. Translation gives CASSGQGRGAE. The full-length CDR3 reads as CASSGQGRGAETLYF.